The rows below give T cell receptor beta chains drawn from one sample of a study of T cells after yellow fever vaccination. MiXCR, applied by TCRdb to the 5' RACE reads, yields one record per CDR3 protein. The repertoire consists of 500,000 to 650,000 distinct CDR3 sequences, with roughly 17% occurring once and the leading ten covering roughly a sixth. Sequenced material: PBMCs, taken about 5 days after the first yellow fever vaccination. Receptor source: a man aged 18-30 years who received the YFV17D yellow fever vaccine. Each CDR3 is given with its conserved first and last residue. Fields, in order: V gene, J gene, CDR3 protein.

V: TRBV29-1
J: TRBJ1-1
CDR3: CSVVQGNMNTEAFF

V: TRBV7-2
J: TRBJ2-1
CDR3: CASSLVGTQLNNEQFF

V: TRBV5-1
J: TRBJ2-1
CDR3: CASSLLAGGLSDEQFF

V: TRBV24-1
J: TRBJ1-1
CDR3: CATSDTGPEAFF

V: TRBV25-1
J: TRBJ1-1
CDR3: CASSERSGTGVGTEAFF

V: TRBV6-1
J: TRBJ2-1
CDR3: CASNRERSSYNEQFF

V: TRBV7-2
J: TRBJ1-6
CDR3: CASSLLFGAGSPLHF

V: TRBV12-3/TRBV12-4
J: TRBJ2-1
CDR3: CASSIQGIHNEQFF

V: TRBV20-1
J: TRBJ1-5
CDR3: CSAVSGDSNQPQHF

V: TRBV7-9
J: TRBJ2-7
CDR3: CASSLTSGGPLGDEQYF

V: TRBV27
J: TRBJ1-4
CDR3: CASSSPPRDGKLFF

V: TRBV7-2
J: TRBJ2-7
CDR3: CASSLGSGQGKQYF

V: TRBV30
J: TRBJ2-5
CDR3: CAWGRREETQYF

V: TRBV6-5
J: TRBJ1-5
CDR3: CASSSRGAAPQHF

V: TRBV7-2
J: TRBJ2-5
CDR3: CASSPQGVATQYF

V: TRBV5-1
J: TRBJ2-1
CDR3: CASSLEPQGLNNEQFF

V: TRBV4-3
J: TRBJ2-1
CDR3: CASSQDVSFDEQFF

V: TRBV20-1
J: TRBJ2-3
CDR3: CSARRSGLTTDTQYF

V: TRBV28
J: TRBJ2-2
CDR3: CASGQRGATGELFF

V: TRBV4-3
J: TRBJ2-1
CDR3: CASSPMVPSGGFYNEQFF

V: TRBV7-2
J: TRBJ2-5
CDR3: CASSFPTGGETQYF

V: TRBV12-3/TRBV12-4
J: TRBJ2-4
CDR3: CASSLRRIGDIQYF

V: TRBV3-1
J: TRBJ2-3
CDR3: CASSQEGDRDTDTQYF

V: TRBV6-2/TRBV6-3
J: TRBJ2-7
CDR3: CASSSNLQMGTEPYEQYF

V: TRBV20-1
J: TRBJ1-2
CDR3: CSARDRRTNYGYTF

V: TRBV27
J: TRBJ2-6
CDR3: CASSRTGFNVLTF

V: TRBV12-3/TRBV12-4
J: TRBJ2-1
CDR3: CASSTWTSLNEQFF

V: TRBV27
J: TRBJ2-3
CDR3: CASSLIETDTQYF

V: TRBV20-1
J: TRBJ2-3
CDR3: CSASRRSSTDTQYF

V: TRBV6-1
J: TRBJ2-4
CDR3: CASSDWGAVDIQYF

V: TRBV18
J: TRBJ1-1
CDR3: CASSPYAGGRTEAFF

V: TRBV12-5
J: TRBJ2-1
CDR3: CASGLVGGTGTKNEQFF

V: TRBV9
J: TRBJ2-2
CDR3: CASSARPTSGGSNTGELFF

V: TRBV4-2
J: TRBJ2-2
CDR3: CASSQDGTGDTGELFF

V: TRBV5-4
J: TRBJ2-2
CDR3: CASSPKQGRNTGELFF

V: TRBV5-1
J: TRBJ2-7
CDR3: CASSSGQGQNEQYF

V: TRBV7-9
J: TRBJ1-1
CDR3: CASQQGVTEAFF

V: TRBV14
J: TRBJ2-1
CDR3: CASSQVMENEQFF

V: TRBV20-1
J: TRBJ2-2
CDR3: CSPMRSGELFF

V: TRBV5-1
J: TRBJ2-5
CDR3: CASSGALDLAQYF

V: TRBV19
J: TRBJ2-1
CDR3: CASSIVSGTGAYNEQFF

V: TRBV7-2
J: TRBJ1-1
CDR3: CASSVGRSNTEAFF

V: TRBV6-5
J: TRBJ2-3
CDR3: CASSYMPSGGSTDTQYF

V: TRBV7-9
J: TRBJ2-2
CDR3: CASSFRDRGPHTGELFF

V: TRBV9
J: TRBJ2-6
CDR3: CASSVQAGANVLTF

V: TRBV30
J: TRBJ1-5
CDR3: CAWSVTDGQPQHF

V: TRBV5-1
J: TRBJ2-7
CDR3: CASSSYRGTQYEQYF

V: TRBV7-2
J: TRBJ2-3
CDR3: CASSLAWTRANTQYF

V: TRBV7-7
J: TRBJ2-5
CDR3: CASSIGVADQETQYF

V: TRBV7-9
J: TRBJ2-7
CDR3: CASSQSGGYEQYF

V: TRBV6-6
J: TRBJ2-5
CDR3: CASTSGDKETQYF

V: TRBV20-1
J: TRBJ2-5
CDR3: CSAREGPARETQYF

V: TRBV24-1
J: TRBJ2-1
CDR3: CATSDPGTGGGDEQFF

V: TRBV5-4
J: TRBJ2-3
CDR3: CASSKTSGARTDTQYF

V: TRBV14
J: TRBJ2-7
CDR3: CASSGWEYEQYF

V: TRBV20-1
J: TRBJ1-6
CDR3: CSAGTGGGSPLHF

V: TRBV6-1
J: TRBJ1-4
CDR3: CASRERTGANEKLFF

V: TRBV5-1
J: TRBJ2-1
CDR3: CASSFSQSDYNEQFF

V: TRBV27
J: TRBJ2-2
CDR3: CASSGTFHTGELFF

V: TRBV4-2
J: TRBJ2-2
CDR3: CASSQPGTDNTGELFF